This entry features one TCR beta chain sequence. Its antigen is not identified. TCRdb's table, derived via immunoSEQ multiplex PCR, lists solely in-frame clones and lacks some. The sample holds about 1.1 million clones, 78% seen once. This sample was included in a study of shared clonotypes between healthy human individuals. Study as a whole: CD8 memory received one plate per donor, CD8 naive two, CD4 memory three and CD4 naive three.

Overall study results and limits: Rarefaction analysis demonstrated incomplete sorted-subset sequencing notwithstanding large depth. Some clonotypes were shared by all four sorted-subset donors, while others were not shared. The non-shared ones had lower generation probabilities than the shared ones. Larger estimated richness was generally recorded for naive subsets relative to memory subsets.

This CDR3 has 17 amino acids. CDR1 and CDR2 (germline): SGHAT, FQNNGV. Germline trimming cut 4 bases from V and 0 bases from J; bases unmatched to any gene: 9. The sequence was obtained from a man between 18 and 29 years old in good health. Some clones in this sample may be carry-over from other donors' samples. The chain couples TRBV11-2 to TRBJ1-2; 9 bases line up with TRBD1. Material: memory CD4+ T cells from PBMCs. Noted subset: CD45RA-negative fraction. The DNA for the CDR3 is TGTGCCAGCAGCTCTCACCGGGACAGGGAAACTAACTATGGCTACACCTTC. It translates to CASSSHRDRETNYGYTF.